These 22 T cell receptor beta chains were sequenced from one sample in a study of shared clonotypes between healthy human individuals. Naive CD8 cells comprised CD45RO-negative, CCR7-positively selected cells, excluding terminally differentiated effector memory CD45RA+ cells. TCRdb's copy holds only in-frame clones and misses some; the assay was immunoSEQ multiplex PCR. Here the sample spans around 1.9 million clones, just over 90% being singletons. The sample was naive CD8+ T cells from PBMCs. These receptors were collected from a man aged 18 to 29 in good health. Some clones in this sample may be carry-over from other donors' samples.

The chain couples TRBV27 to TRBJ2-1, with 9 nucleotides matching TRBD1. The ends lost 7 bases at V and 4 bases at J; junction bases unmatched: 8. The germline gives CDR1 MNHEY, CDR2 SMNVEV (reference sequence). The CDR3 is made up of 15 amino acids. The chain's CDR3 is CASTPTGTGYNEQFF. For the CDR3, the DNA is TGTGCCAGCACCCCGACCGGGACAGGGTACAATGAGCAGTTCTTC.

The chain carries TRBV5-6 and TRBJ1-5, with 8 bases identical to TRBD1. CDR1 is SGHDT and CDR2 is YYEEEE in the germline V gene. The CDR3 covers 13 residues. V gave up 4 bases and J gave up 7 bases; unmatched junction bases: 4. This CDR3 is CASSQGAGQPQHF. For the CDR3, the DNA is TGTGCCAGCAGCCAGGGGGCGGGACAGCCCCAGCATTTT.

The chain joins TRBV5-5 to TRBJ2-6, with 9 bases fitting TRBD1. There are 17 residues in the CDR3. Trimming took 4 bases from V and 0 from J; bases not matched to a gene: 5. Germline V CDR1 and CDR2: SGHKS, YYEKEE (reference sequence). The CDR3 loop reads CASSLTGGYSGANVLTF. CDR3 in DNA: TGTGCCAGCAGCCTGACAGGGGGGTACTCTGGGGCCAACGTCCTGACTTTC.

V gene TRBV27 combines with J gene TRBJ2-5, with TRBD2 matching over 8 bases. Germline-derived CDR1 and CDR2 are MNHEY and SMNVEV (reference sequence). The CDR3 covers 16 residues. The ends lost 8 bases at V and 3 bases at J; junction bases unmatched: 14. CDR3 DNA: TGTGCCAGCCTTCACAAAAGCGGGAGATGGGAAGAGACCCAGTACTTC. As protein: CASLHKSGRWEETQYF.

This clone was detected only a few times. The CDR3 sequence is CASSHGRSGYTF. For the CDR3, the DNA is TGTGCCAGCAGCCACGGACGGTCTGGCTACACCTTC. The chain links TRBV28 to TRBJ1-2; D uncertain. This CDR3 has 12 amino acids. V lost 6 bases, J lost 7 bases, and 12 bases lay in between. Looked up from germline, CDR1 is MDHEN and CDR2 is SYDVKM.

The chain recombines TRBV28 with TRBJ2-2, with D tentatively TRBD2 (5 bases). The V gene lost 4 bases and the J gene lost 7 bases, with 13 bases spanning the gap. Germline V gene lookup returns CDR1 MDHEN and CDR2 SYDVKM. CDR3 length: 14 amino acids. CDR3 residues: CASSYQTAGGELFF. The CDR3 DNA reads TGTGCCAGCAGTTATCAGACTGCGGGCGGGGAGCTGTTTTTT.

J is TRBJ2-5 and V is TRBV13, with 11 bases aligning to TRBD2. Germline CDR1 reads PRHDT; CDR2 reads FYEKMQ (reference sequence). Unmatched junction bases numbered 7, after V lost 5 bases and J lost 5 bases. The CDR3 spans 15 residues. This chain's CDR3 is CASSIDSGRGETQYF. For the CDR3, the DNA is TGTGCCAGCAGCATCGATAGCGGGAGGGGGGAGACCCAGTACTTC.

J is TRBJ1-5 and V is TRBV28; 8 bases align to TRBD1. Trimming removed 2 bases from V and 5 bases from J; junction bases left unmatched: 8. Germline values: CDR1 MDHEN, CDR2 SYDVKM. There are 16 residues in the CDR3. The CDR3 reads CASSLRDRRWDQPQHF. CDR3 coding DNA: TGTGCCAGCAGTTTAAGGGACAGGAGATGGGATCAGCCCCAGCATTTT.

The V call is TRBV27, the J call TRBJ2-3; D remains unclear. V dropped 5 bases and J dropped 3 bases, with 15 bases sitting between them. The length of the CDR3 is 15 residues. CDR1 and CDR2 (germline): MNHEY, SMNVEV (reference sequence). The CDR3: CASSPDGFETDTQYF. The DNA for the CDR3 is TGTGCCAGCAGTCCTGACGGGTTTGAAACAGATACGCAGTATTTT.

The genes are TRBV7-2 and TRBJ2-1; 7 positions agree with TRBD1. The CDR3 contains 18 residues. V lost 2 bases to trimming and J lost 5 bases; unmatched junction nucleotides: 15. CDR1 SGHTA and CDR2 FQGNSA come from the germline V gene. The CDR3 DNA follows: TGTGCCAGCAGCTTAAGGAGTACGAGACAGGGTCCAAACAATGAGCAGTTCTTC. Protein sequence: CASSLRSTRQGPNNEQFF.

This clone has just one count. This chain uses TRBV6-5 with TRBJ1-2, with D possibly matching TRBD1 (5 bases). Trimming removed 0 bases from V and 8 bases from J, with 10 bases in between. Germline V lookup: CDR1 MNHEY, CDR2 SVGAGI. The CDR3 contains 13 residues. The CDR3 is CASSYSQGRGYTF. The CDR3, as DNA: TGTGCCAGCAGTTACTCCCAGGGTAGGGGCTACACCTTC.

The chain combines TRBV27 with TRBJ1-4, with D perhaps matching TRBD1 (6 bases). V shed 5 bases and J shed 5 bases, with 12 bases lying between them. The CDR3 spans 14 residues. Germline CDR1 is MNHEY and CDR2 is SMNVEV (reference sequence). The chain's CDR3 is CASSLGTKNEKLFF. DNA for the CDR3: TGTGCCAGCAGTCTCGGGACAAAGAATGAAAAACTGTTTTTT.

The chain is built from TRBV19 and TRBJ2-2; D possibly corresponds to TRBD2 (5 bases). V was pared by 6 bases and J by 2 bases, with 10 bases between. This CDR3 is 14 amino acids long. Germline loops: CDR1 LNHDA, CDR2 SQIVND (reference sequence). CDR3 in DNA: TGTGCCAGTAGCAGGACTGAAAACACCGGGGAGCTGTTTTTT. Its translation is CASSRTENTGELFF.

This clone was seen a single time. J is TRBJ2-7 and V is TRBV10-3; 7 bases are shared with TRBD1. There are 16 residues in the CDR3. The germline gives CDR1 ENHRY, CDR2 SYGVKD. The J segment lost 5 bases and the V segment lost 5 bases, leaving 15 bases of the junction unmatched. CDR3 nucleotide sequence: TGTGCCATCAGTCCCGGAGAACAGACAGGGAGCCACGAGCAGTACTTC. Amino acids: CAISPGEQTGSHEQYF.

About this clone: Other nucleotide sequences in the sample specify the same CDR3. The chain employs TRBV27 and TRBJ2-7; 9 bases align to TRBD1. The V and J ends lost 6 bases and 4 bases, in that order; junction bases with no gene match: 1. Germline CDR1 is MNHEY and CDR2 is SMNVEV (reference sequence). This CDR3 region has 12 residues. The CDR3 nucleotides are TGTGCCAGCAGCGACAGGGGGTACGAGCAGTACTTC. This codes for CASSDRGYEQYF.

The chain carries TRBV6-1 and TRBJ2-4, with TRBD1 matching over 11 bases. CDR1 MNHNS and CDR2 SASEGT come from the germline V gene. The CDR3 runs 17 residues. The V segment lost 1 base and the J segment 6 bases; nucleotides outside the gene matches: 8. The CDR3 region has the DNA TGTGCCAGCAGTGAAGAGATATCGGACAGGGGGCGAAACATTCAGTACTTC. Its protein product is CASSEEISDRGRNIQYF.

V gene TRBV2 combines with J gene TRBJ1-2, with D maybe TRBD1 (5 bases). The V gene lost 7 bases and the J gene lost 4 bases, with 28 bases spanning the gap. The CDR3 extends over 18 amino acids. The germline gives CDR1 SNHLY, CDR2 FYNNEI. CDR3 DNA sequence: TGTGCCAGCAAGGACGGGTTAGGGGTCTCTCTCCTCGGCTATGGCTACACCTTC. It yields the protein CASKDGLGVSLLGYGYTF.

As for this clone: Different DNA sequences within this sample yield the same CDR3. V and J are TRBV5-1 and TRBJ2-7, with 9 bases fitting TRBD1. The V gene end was trimmed by 3 bases and the J gene end by 3 bases; junction bases not matched to a gene: 4. Germline V gene sequence: CDR1 SGHRS, CDR2 YFSETQ. This CDR3 is built from 14 residues. The CDR3 DNA follows: TGCGCCAGCAGCTGGGGACAGGGAGGCTACGAGCAGTACTTC. Its protein product is CASSWGQGGYEQYF.

The rearrangement uses TRBV19 and TRBJ2-7; D is unclear. CDR1 is LNHDA and CDR2 is SQIVND in the germline V gene (reference sequence). The CDR3 length is 13 residues. V dropped 4 bases and J dropped 2 bases, with 9 bases sitting between them. The CDR3 DNA is TGTGCCAGTAGTAATAGCCGGCCCTACGAGCAGTACTTC. Translated: CASSNSRPYEQYF.

This chain joins TRBV9 and TRBJ2-3; 9 bases map to TRBD1. This CDR3 has 16 amino acids. Per germline, CDR1 SGDLS and CDR2 YYNGEE. With 0 bases clipped from V and 6 bases from J, the junction kept 8 bases outside the gene matches. This chain's CDR3 is CASSVDGTGFGDTQYF. As DNA, the CDR3 is TGTGCCAGCAGCGTAGATGGGACAGGGTTTGGGGATACGCAGTATTTT.

V is TRBV28 and J is TRBJ2-5; TRBD2 matches 13 bases. Germline CDR1 reads MDHEN; CDR2 reads SYDVKM. The CDR3 sequence is 15 residues long. V dropped 6 bases and J dropped 6; count of bases not matched to a gene: 7. The CDR3 sequence is CASSLGLAGSKTQYF. The CDR3 DNA sequence: TGTGCCAGCAGCCTGGGACTAGCGGGATCGAAGACCCAGTACTTC.

Points on this clone: Other DNA sequences of this sample code for an identical CDR3. This CDR3 is CASSLASYEQYF. The CDR3 bases are TGTGCCAGCAGCTTGGCATCCTACGAGCAGTACTTC. The chain recombines TRBV11-2 with TRBJ2-7, with D unclear. The CDR3 loop spans 12 amino acids. V shed 3 bases and J shed 1 base, with 4 bases lying between them. The germline V gene encodes CDR1 SGHAT and CDR2 FQNNGV.